These T cell receptor beta chains were read from a single sample in a study of cytomegalovirus exposure and HLA in healthy donors. Assay: immunoSEQ multiplex PCR; the TCRdb copy retains only in-frame clones and omits some. The sample has fewer than 150,000 clones, roughly 76% seen once. The specimen was PBMCs. These receptors were obtained from a man younger than 30 in good health and CMV-seronegative. Each CDR3 is given with its conserved first and last residue. D genes are given only for firm matches. Rows give clone size only sometimes, using once, few, many, or a class for an expanded clone.

d_gene	v_gene	abundance	j_gene	CDR3aa	CDR3nt
.	TRBV29-1	once	TRBJ2-7	CSVVQGIGYEQYF	TGCAGCGTTGTACAGGGAATTGGCTACGAGCAGTACTTC
TRBD1	TRBV4-1	.	TRBJ1-1	CASSQNRGLRDTEAFF	TGCGCCAGCAGCCAAAACAGGGGGCTAAGGGACACTGAAGCTTTCTTT
TRBD2	TRBV6-5	.	TRBJ2-7	CASSRSGTNYEQYF	TGTGCCAGCAGTCGGTCCGGGACTAACTACGAGCAGTACTTC
.	TRBV6-6	.	TRBJ1-1	CASTRGATEAFF	TGTGCCAGCACCCGCGGGGCTACTGAAGCTTTCTTT
.	TRBV30	.	TRBJ2-2	CAWSVGTSNTGELFF	TGTGCCTGGAGTGTAGGGACTTCGAACACCGGGGAGCTGTTTTTT
TRBD2	TRBV5-1	.	TRBJ2-3	CASSFSGTSGGQADTQYF	TGCGCCAGCAGCTTCTCCGGGACTAGCGGGGGGCAGGCAGATACGCAGTATTTT
.	TRBV5-1	.	TRBJ1-2	CASRQGQGNYGYTF	TGCGCCAGCAGGCAGGGGCAGGGAAACTATGGCTACACCTTC
TRBD1	TRBV5-6	.	TRBJ2-7	CASTPGGQGFHEQYF	TGTGCCAGCACCCCCGGGGGACAGGGGTTTCACGAGCAGTACTTC
.	TRBV5-6	.	TRBJ1-3	CASSYRTGSRSSGNTIYF	TGTGCCAGCAGTTACCGAACAGGGAGTCGCAGCTCTGGAAACACCATATATTTT
TRBD1	TRBV11-3	.	TRBJ2-7	CASSGHRGHTYEQYF	TGTGCCAGCAGCGGTCACAGGGGCCATACCTACGAGCAGTACTTC
.	TRBV5-1	few	TRBJ2-3	CASSLAGIGTDTQYF	TGCGCCAGCAGCTTGGCAGGGATTGGAACAGATACGCAGTATTTT
.	TRBV6-5	.	TRBJ2-7	CASSYDWSSYEQYF	TGTGCCAGCAGTTATGACTGGAGCTCCTACGAGCAGTACTTC
TRBD1	TRBV6-1	.	TRBJ2-7	CASRSPGQGGYEQYF	TGTGCCAGCAGGTCCCCGGGACAGGGTGGGTACGAGCAGTACTTC
TRBD1	TRBV18	.	TRBJ1-2	CASSPTGQGDNYGYTF	TGTGCCAGCTCACCAACAGGACAGGGGGATAACTATGGCTACACCTTC
TRBD2	TRBV9	once	TRBJ2-1	CASSVGTRLGNEQFF	TGTGCCAGCAGCGTAGGGACTAGGCTGGGCAATGAGCAGTTCTTC
.	TRBV7-2	.	TRBJ2-5	CASSSSGVRETQYF	TGTGCCAGCAGCTCCTCCGGGGTTAGGGAGACCCAGTACTTC
TRBD1	TRBV5-1	.	TRBJ1-4	CASSPGTGEKLFF	TGCGCCAGCAGCCCAGGGACAGGTGAAAAACTGTTTTTT
TRBD1	TRBV13	once	TRBJ2-7	CASRRTGGKRYEQYF	TGTGCCAGCAGAAGGACAGGGGGCAAGCGCTACGAGCAGTACTTC
TRBD1	TRBV5-1	.	TRBJ1-2	CASSQAPGQGDGYTF	TGCGCCAGCAGCCAAGCTCCGGGACAGGGAGACGGCTACACCTTC
TRBD1	TRBV5-1	.	TRBJ2-5	CASSLTGDQETQYF	TGCGCCAGCAGCTTGACAGGGGATCAAGAGACCCAGTACTTC
.	TRBV5-4	.	TRBJ2-5	CASSLDRQTQETQYF	TGTGCCAGCAGCTTGGATCGACAGACCCAAGAGACCCAGTACTTC
TRBD2	TRBV29-1	.	TRBJ2-1	CSVKVGLAGGNEQFF	TGCAGCGTGAAAGTGGGACTAGCGGGGGGTAATGAGCAGTTCTTC
TRBD1	TRBV18	.	TRBJ1-1	CASSPYGTGRSEAFF	TGTGCCAGCTCACCGTACGGGACAGGGAGGTCCGAAGCTTTCTTT
TRBD2	TRBV6-5	.	TRBJ2-3	CASSLAGGGTDTQYF	TGTGCCAGCAGTCTAGCGGGGGGGGGCACAGATACGCAGTATTTT
TRBD1	TRBV28	.	TRBJ1-2	CASSSTGDGYTF	TGTGCCAGCAGTTCGACAGGGGATGGCTACACCTTC
.	TRBV13	.	TRBJ1-2	CASSGTGAEGYTF	TGTGCCAGCAGCGGAACGGGAGCGGAGGGCTACACCTTC
.	TRBV6-5	.	TRBJ1-2	CASSYSIAGVYGYTF	TGTGCCAGCAGTTACTCGATCGCGGGTGTCTATGGCTACACCTTC
TRBD2	TRBV6-1	.	TRBJ2-7	CASSASTSVNYEQYF	TGTGCCAGCAGTGCTTCGACTAGCGTCAACTACGAGCAGTACTTC
.	TRBV7-6	.	TRBJ2-1	CASSPWEAEQFF	TGTGCCAGCAGCCCGTGGGAGGCTGAGCAGTTCTTC
TRBD2	TRBV9	.	TRBJ2-1	CASSVEATSGGAGEQFF	TGTGCCAGCAGCGTAGAGGCGACTAGCGGGGGGGCAGGTGAGCAGTTCTTC
.	TRBV5-4	once	TRBJ1-5	CASSHAPTPVWPQHF	TGTGCCAGCAGCCACGCCCCGACACCCGTCTGGCCCCAGCATTTT
.	TRBV28	.	TRBJ2-3	CASGLPEGTDTQYF	TGTGCCAGCGGTTTACCGGAGGGCACAGATACGCAGTATTTT
.	TRBV9	.	TRBJ2-4	CASSVGAGEWDIQYF	TGTGCCAGCAGCGTAGGGGCAGGGGAGTGGGACATTCAGTACTTC
.	TRBV9	.	TRBJ1-2	CASSAGGRGRNGYTF	TGTGCCAGCAGCGCCGGGGGGCGGGGCCGCAATGGCTACACCTTC
.	TRBV6-5	.	TRBJ1-1	CASSYSKTGTEAFF	TGTGCCAGCAGTTACTCGAAAACAGGGACTGAAGCTTTCTTT
TRBD1	TRBV7-3	once	TRBJ2-7	CASSSGQGPNYEQYF	TGTGCCAGCAGCTCCGGACAGGGCCCAAACTACGAGCAGTACTTC
.	TRBV7-9	.	TRBJ1-6	CASSLAVHYNSPLHF	TGTGCCAGCAGCTTAGCAGTACACTATAATTCCCCCCTCCACTTT
TRBD1	TRBV28	.	TRBJ1-2	CASSPYTGTGDNYGYTF	TGTGCCAGCAGCCCCTACACCGGGACAGGTGATAACTATGGCTACACCTTC
.	TRBV5-1	.	TRBJ2-5	CASSWGTYQETQYF	TGCGCCAGCAGCTGGGGCACTTACCAAGAGACCCAGTACTTC
.	TRBV2	.	TRBJ2-1	CASSVGGNPYNEQFF	TGTGCCAGCAGTGTCGGCGGGAATCCCTACAATGAGCAGTTCTTC
TRBD1	TRBV29-1	.	TRBJ2-1	CSVEGQDNTYNEQFF	TGCAGCGTTGAGGGACAGGACAACACCTACAATGAGCAGTTCTTC
.	TRBV6-5	few	TRBJ2-5	CASSYSRQGLGTQYF	TGTGCCAGCAGTTACTCGAGGCAGGGCCTAGGGACCCAGTACTTC
.	TRBV29-1	.	TRBJ1-2	CSAGGKAGDGYTF	TGCAGCGCTGGCGGGAAGGCCGGGGATGGCTACACCTTC
.	TRBV30	.	TRBJ1-2	CAWSKGSFGYTF	TGTGCCTGGAGTAAGGGGTCGTTTGGCTACACCTTC
TRBD1	TRBV18	.	TRBJ1-1	CASSHDRGGTEAFF	TGTGCCAGCTCACACGACAGGGGAGGAACTGAAGCTTTCTTT
TRBD1	TRBV7-9	.	TRBJ2-7	CASSGTGKYF	TGTGCCAGCAGCGGGACAGGGAAGTACTTC
.	TRBV5-1	.	TRBJ1-1	CASSLGDTHTEAFF	TGCGCCAGCAGCTTGGGGGACACTCACACTGAAGCTTTCTTT
TRBD1	TRBV27	.	TRBJ2-7	CASRDRDTYEQYF	TGTGCCAGCAGGGACAGGGACACCTACGAGCAGTACTTC
.	TRBV5-1	.	TRBJ1-2	CASSFGGEYANYGYTF	TGCGCCAGCAGCTTTGGTGGGGAGTACGCTAACTATGGCTACACCTTC
TRBD1	TRBV7-8	.	TRBJ2-2	CASSLDRETGELFF	TGTGCCAGCAGCCTGGACAGGGAGACCGGGGAGCTGTTTTTT
.	TRBV14	.	TRBJ2-3	CASSQESWQGNTDTQYF	TGTGCCAGCAGCCAAGAGTCATGGCAGGGAAACACAGATACGCAGTATTTT
.	TRBV25-1	.	TRBJ2-6	CASSEYEQGSGANVLTF	TGTGCCAGCAGTGAATATGAACAGGGTTCTGGGGCCAACGTCCTGACTTTC
.	TRBV11-2	.	TRBJ2-2	CASSSTELTGELFF	TGTGCCAGCAGCTCGACAGAGCTCACCGGGGAGCTGTTTTTT